This entry is about one TCR beta chain. Its antigen is as yet unknown. These data come from a study of cytomegalovirus exposure and HLA in healthy donors. Across the study: Earlier results showed some 120 million unique TCR beta sequences derived from approximately 180 million T cells.

The germline gives CDR1 SGHVS, CDR2 FQNEAQ. The CDR3 has 15 amino acids. The ends were cut back, 4 bases at V and 3 bases at J, with 13 bases in the middle. PCR used 60 Vbeta primers and 13 Jbeta primers. Profiled with immunoSEQ multiplex PCR; TCRdb holds only in-frame clones, not every one. The repertoire has 150,000 to 200,000 clones, about four fifths of them found once; the top ten carry 1.6%. Study-wide points: For most TCR beta V segments, an earlier analysis put the productive rate at about 87% or about 30% of the time. TCR beta chain V- and J-gene trimming was linked, in a later analysis, to a missense variant in DCLRE1C. Most subjects had HLA-A and HLA-B alleles reportedly predicted accurately by TCR beta sequences.

This TCR was sampled from a woman between 45 and 65 years old in good health and CMV-seronegative. Specimen: PBMCs. The chain combines TRBV7-8 with TRBJ1-5, with no clear D. This CDR3 reads CASSSSGAFNQPQHF. CDR3 bases: TGTGCCAGCAGCTCCTCCGGTGCCTTCAATCAGCCCCAGCATTTT.